This T cell receptor beta chain derives from a study of cytomegalovirus exposure and HLA in healthy donors. General study results and limits: In a later analysis, at a false discovery rate of 0.05, 16,951 TCR beta sequences matched HLA alleles. The investigators catalogued 150 to 200 TCR beta chains as cytomegalovirus-associated. When analyzed later, a missense DCLRE1C variant was found to be linked to TCR beta V- and J-gene trimming.

A remark on this clone: Antigen unknown.

Use of 60 Vbeta and 13 Jbeta primers characterized the PCR. Libraries were prepared by immunoSEQ multiplex PCR; TCRdb keeps only in-frame clonotypes and omits some of them. Here the sample spans 90,000 to 150,000 clones, around 81% being singletons. This CDR3 is 16 amino acids long. V lost 4 bases and J lost 6; bases outside the gene matches: 11. Germline loops: CDR1 MNHEY, CDR2 SVGAGI. This clonotype originated in a middle-aged woman in good health and CMV-seronegative. Sequencing was carried out using PBMCs. The V gene is TRBV6-5, the J gene TRBJ1-1; 10 bases are shared with TRBD1. The CDR3 reads CASSFRDRGVEAEAFF. The CDR3 DNA follows: TGTGCCAGCAGTTTCCGGGACAGGGGAGTTGAGGCTGAAGCTTTCTTT.